This section outlines one T cell receptor (beta chain) sequence together with its context. This entry is derived from a study of cytomegalovirus exposure and HLA in healthy donors. 13 Jbeta primers and 60 Vbeta primers were used for the PCR. The repertoire was sequenced with immunoSEQ multiplex PCR; TCRdb's copy has only in-frame clones and lacks some. The table includes 120,000 to 150,000 clones, more than 70% detected once. Sequences were obtained from PBMCs. This clonotype was obtained from a woman between 40 and 50 years old in good health and CMV-seronegative.

The chain's CDR3 is CASSFLQGASGTYNEQFF. The CDR3 DNA follows: TGTGCCAGCAGCTTCTTACAGGGGGCGAGCGGGACCTACAATGAGCAGTTCTTC. The chain joins TRBV7-9 to TRBJ2-1; 9 bases align to TRBD1. After removal of 3 bases from V and 2 bases from J, the junction contained 11 bases not matched to a gene. The CDR3 sequence is 18 residues long. Germline CDR1 SEHNR, CDR2 FQNEAQ (reference sequence). The entire variable domain, with the rest obtained from reference TRBV7-9 and TRBJ2-1, is as follows: DTGVSQNPRHKITKRGQNVTFRCDPISEHNRLYWYRQTLGQGPEFLTYFQNEAQLEKSRLLSDRFSAERPKGSFSTLEIQRTEQGDSAMYLCASSFLQGASGTYNEQFFGPGTRLTVL.